Listed here is a single T cell receptor beta chain. Its antigen remains unknown. The sample belongs to a study of OX40 agonist ivuxolimab in advanced cancers. Trimming removed 2 bases at V and 5 bases at J, with 13 bases between. The CDR3 totals 14 residues. Germline V gene data show CDR1 as PRHDT and CDR2 as FYEKMQ (reference sequence). Sequencing used immunoSEQ multiplex PCR; TCRdb keeps in-frame clones, though not all of them. The table has about 60,000 clones, approximately 94% seen once; the top ten hold roughly 19%. Whole-study findings and limits: Patients who responded partially at 0.1-3.0 mg/kg showed clonal expansion ranking among the lowest. CD8+ T cells averaged more expanded clones than CD4+.

This sequence was found in an adult with an advanced solid tumor such as melanoma, head and neck, liver or kidney cancer. The chain uses TRBV13 and TRBJ2-7, with TRBD2 as a possible D gene (5 bases). This specimen was CD4+ or CD8+ T cells sorted from blood, taken in a trial of the OX40 agonist ivuxolimab. The CDR3 reads CASSLRAGGDEQYF. CDR3 DNA sequence: TGTGCCAGCAGCTTAAGGGCGGGCGGAGACGAGCAGTACTTC.